What follows describes a single T cell receptor beta chain. Alongside a J-beta primer mix, a sample-barcoded 5' primer served in a second PCR lasting about 6 to 11 cycles. One entry per CDR3 protein results from TCRdb running MiXCR on the 5' RACE reads. This repertoire shows about 840,000 distinct CDR3 sequences, just under 30% found once; its top ten account for about 9.4%. The data were taken from a study of blood T cells in healthy people across ages. Germline trimming cut 2 bases from V and 9 bases from J; bases unmatched to any gene: 5. Germline lookup yields CDR1 DFQATT and CDR2 SNEGSKA (reference sequence). The CDR3 covers 13 residues. The sample also formed part of further work on T cells of mothers and their children. From that study: Related and unrelated pairs show similar thymic shaping of TCR recombination output. Related mother-child pairs showed slightly higher but non-significant overlap than unrelated pairs.

The sequencing sample was made of blood. The gene calls are TRBV20-1 and TRBJ2-1; 9 bases align to TRBD2. This receptor was identified in a woman aged 40-49 years in good health. The CDR3 DNA follows: TGCAGTGCTAGATATAGCGGGAGTGGTGAGCAGTTCTTC. This gives the protein CSARYSGSGEQFF.